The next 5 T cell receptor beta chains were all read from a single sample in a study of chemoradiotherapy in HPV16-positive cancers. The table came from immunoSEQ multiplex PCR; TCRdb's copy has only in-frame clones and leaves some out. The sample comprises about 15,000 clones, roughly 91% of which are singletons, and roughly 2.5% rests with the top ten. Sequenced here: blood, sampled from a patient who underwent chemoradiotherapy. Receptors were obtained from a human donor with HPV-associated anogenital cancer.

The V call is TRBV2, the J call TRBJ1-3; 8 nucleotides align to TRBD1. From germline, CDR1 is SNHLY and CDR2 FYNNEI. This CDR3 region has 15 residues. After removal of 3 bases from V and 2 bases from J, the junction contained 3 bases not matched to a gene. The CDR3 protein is CASSDRGLAGNTIYF. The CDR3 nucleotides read TGTGCCAGCAGTGACAGGGGGCTGGCTGGAAACACCATATATTTT.

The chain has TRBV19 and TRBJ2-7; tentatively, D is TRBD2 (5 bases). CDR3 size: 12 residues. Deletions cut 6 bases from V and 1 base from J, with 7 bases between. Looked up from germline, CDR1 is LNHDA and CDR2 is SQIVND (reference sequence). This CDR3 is CASSGESYEQYF. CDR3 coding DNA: TGTGCCAGTAGCGGGGAGTCCTACGAGCAGTACTTC.

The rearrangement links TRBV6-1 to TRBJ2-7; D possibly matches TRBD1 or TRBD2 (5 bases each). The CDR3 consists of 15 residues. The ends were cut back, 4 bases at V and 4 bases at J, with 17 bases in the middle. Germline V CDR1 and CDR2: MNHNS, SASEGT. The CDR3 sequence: CASSGSGLARYEQYF. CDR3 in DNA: TGTGCCAGCAGTGGTTCAGGGTTAGCGCGATACGAGCAGTACTTC.

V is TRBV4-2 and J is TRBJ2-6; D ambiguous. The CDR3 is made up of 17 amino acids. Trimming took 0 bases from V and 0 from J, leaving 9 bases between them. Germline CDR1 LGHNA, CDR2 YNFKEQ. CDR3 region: CASSQDGKSSGANVLTF. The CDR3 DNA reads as TGTGCCAGCAGCCAAGATGGAAAATCCTCTGGGGCCAACGTCCTGACTTTC.

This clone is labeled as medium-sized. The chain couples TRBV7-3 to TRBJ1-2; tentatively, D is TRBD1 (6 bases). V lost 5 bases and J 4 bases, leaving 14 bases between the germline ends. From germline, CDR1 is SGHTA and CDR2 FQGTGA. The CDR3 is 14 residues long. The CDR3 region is CASSPTGGLYGYTF. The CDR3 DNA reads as TGTGCCAGCAGCCCGACGGGGGGCCTCTATGGCTACACCTTC.